In this sample, the clone carrying this T cell receptor (beta chain) is medium-sized (0.01 to 0.1%). The antigen is undetermined. The data derive from a study of CD4+ T cells in melanoma. General study findings and limits: A reported correlation linked neoantigen-specific CD4+ T cells to CD8+, macrophage and B cell function. In melanoma, neoantigen-specific CD4+ T cells reportedly differed in differentiation state.

With 2 bases removed from V and 8 bases from J, the gap between germline ends came to 12 bases. CDR1 is SQVTM and CDR2 is ANQGSEA in the germline V gene. The CDR3 spans 12 residues. Assay used: immunoSEQ multiplex PCR; TCRdb lists only in-frame clones, some missing. The sample records 7,500 to 10,000 clones, roughly three quarters being singletons. The source material was peripheral blood. The sequence came from a human donor with melanoma. The chain couples TRBV29-1 to TRBJ1-2; D remains unclear. The CDR3 DNA sequence: TGCAGCGTTGAAAGGAAACTCCGGGGCTACACCTTC. Amino acids: CSVERKLRGYTF.